These 6 T cell receptor beta chains share one sample of origin, sequenced in a study of T cell responses to AZD1222 COVID-19 vaccine. TCRdb keeps only in-frame clones here, not all; method: immunoSEQ multiplex PCR. The table has over 95,000 clones, approximately 91% seen once. This material consisted of peripheral blood, taken 28 days after the second AZD1222 dose. These receptors were taken from an adult who received the AZD1222 COVID-19 vaccine.

This chain connects TRBV12-3 or TRBV12-4 to TRBJ1-1, with a possible D match to TRBD1 (5 bases). The CDR3 consists of 13 residues. Trimming stripped 3 bases from V and 1 base from J, with 6 bases between. The CDR3 bases are TGTGCCAGCAGTTTCGACAGGAACACTGAAGCTTTCTTT. Amino acid sequence: CASSFDRNTEAFF.

The chain employs TRBV12-5 and TRBJ1-1; 11 nucleotides match TRBD1. V lost 7 bases and J lost 3; bases outside the gene matches: 7. CDR1 and CDR2 (germline): LGHNT, FRNRAP. This CDR3 spans 15 amino acids. CDR3 sequence reads: CASASPGQGDTEAFF. The CDR3 DNA is TGTGCTAGTGCCTCTCCGGGACAGGGGGACACTGAAGCTTTCTTT.

The J gene is TRBJ2-2, the V gene TRBV5-1, with a tentative D call TRBD2 (5 bases). The V end was cut by 4 bases, the J end by 3 bases, with 10 bases between. The CDR3 has 14 residues. Germline V gives CDR1 SGHRS, CDR2 YFSETQ. Written as DNA, the CDR3 is TGCGCCAGCAGCGGTCCCGGGGACACCGGGGAGCTGTTTTTT. It specifies CASSGPGDTGELFF. The complete variable domain, with remaining parts taken from reference TRBV5-1 and TRBJ2-2, reads KAGVTQTPRYLIKTRGQQVTLSCSPISGHRSVSWYQQTPGQGLQFLFEYFSETQRNKGNFPGRFSGRQFSNSRSEMNVSTLELGDSALYLCASSGPGDTGELFFGEGSRLTVL.

In nucleotides, the CDR3 is TGCGCCAGCAGCTCAGGGGGCGCGAATCAAGATTCACCCCTCCACTTT. Translation: CASSSGGANQDSPLHF. This chain uses TRBV5-1 with TRBJ1-6; TRBD1 matches 8 bases. This CDR3 is 16 amino acids long. Trimming removed 3 bases from V and 8 bases from J; junction bases left unmatched: 10. The germline CDR1 and CDR2 sequences are SGHRS and YFSETQ. Based on the CDR3 plus reference TRBV5-1 and TRBJ1-6, the full variable domain is KAGVTQTPRYLIKTRGQQVTLSCSPISGHRSVSWYQQTPGQGLQFLFEYFSETQRNKGNFPGRFSGRQFSNSRSEMNVSTLELGDSALYLCASSSGGANQDSPLHFGNGTRLTVT.

The V and J genes are TRBV27 and TRBJ1-5, with 9 bases lining up with TRBD1. This CDR3 has 18 residues. With 0 bases clipped from V and 4 bases from J, the junction kept 10 bases outside the gene matches. Germline CDR1 and CDR2: MNHEY and SMNVEV (reference sequence). The CDR3 sequence: CASSLSGQGILQNQPQHF. DNA for the CDR3: TGTGCCAGCAGTTTATCCGGACAGGGGATACTGCAGAATCAGCCCCAGCATTTT.

In its sample, this clone was seen once. The rearrangement joins TRBV19 to TRBJ2-2; TRBD2 agrees at 7 bases. The V segment lost 9 bases and the J segment 6 bases; nucleotides outside the gene matches: 10. This CDR3 contains 14 residues. Germline V lookup: CDR1 LNHDA, CDR2 SQIVND (reference sequence). CDR3 sequence (DNA): TGTGCCAGACCGAGGGAGGGAGGCCCCGGGGAGCTGTTTTTT. Translated, it gives CARPREGGPGELFF.